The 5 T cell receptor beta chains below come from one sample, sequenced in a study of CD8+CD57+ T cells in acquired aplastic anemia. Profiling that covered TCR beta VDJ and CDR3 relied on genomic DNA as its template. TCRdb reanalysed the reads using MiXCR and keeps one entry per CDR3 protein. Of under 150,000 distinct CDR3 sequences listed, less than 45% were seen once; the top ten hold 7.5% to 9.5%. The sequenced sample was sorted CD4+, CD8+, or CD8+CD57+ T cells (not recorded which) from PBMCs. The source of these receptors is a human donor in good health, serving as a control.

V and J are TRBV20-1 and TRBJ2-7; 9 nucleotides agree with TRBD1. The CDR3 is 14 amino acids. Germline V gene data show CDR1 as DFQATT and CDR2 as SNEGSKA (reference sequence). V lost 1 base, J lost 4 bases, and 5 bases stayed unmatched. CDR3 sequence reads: CSARAGTGSYEQYF. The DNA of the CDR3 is TGCAGTGCTAGAGCCGGGACAGGGTCTTACGAGCAGTACTTC.

The CDR3 DNA sequence: TGCGCCAGCAGACGGACAGCTAGCAATCAGCCCCAGCATTTT. It is translated as CASRRTASNQPQHF. The chain joins TRBV10-2 to TRBJ1-5, with D possibly being TRBD1 (6 bases). With 6 bases removed from V and 0 bases from J, the gap between germline ends came to 9 bases. The CDR3 covers 14 residues. The germline CDR1 and CDR2 sequences are WSHSY and SAAADI.

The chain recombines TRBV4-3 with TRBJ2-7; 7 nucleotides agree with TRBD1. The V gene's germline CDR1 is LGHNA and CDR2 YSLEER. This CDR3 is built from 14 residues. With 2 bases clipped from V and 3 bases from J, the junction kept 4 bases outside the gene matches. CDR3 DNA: TGCGCCAGCAGCCAAAGACAGGGTGGCTACGAGCAGTACTTC. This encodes CASSQRQGGYEQYF.

The CDR3 DNA sequence: TGTGCCAGCAGCGGCCGACAGGGGGAGGGTGGCTACAATGAGCAGTTCTTC. Protein sequence: CASSGRQGEGGYNEQFF. The chain links TRBV9 to TRBJ2-1; 9 nucleotides align to TRBD1. V dropped 3 bases and J dropped 3; count of bases not matched to a gene: 10. The CDR3 covers 17 residues. In germline, CDR1 is SGDLS, CDR2 YYNGEE.

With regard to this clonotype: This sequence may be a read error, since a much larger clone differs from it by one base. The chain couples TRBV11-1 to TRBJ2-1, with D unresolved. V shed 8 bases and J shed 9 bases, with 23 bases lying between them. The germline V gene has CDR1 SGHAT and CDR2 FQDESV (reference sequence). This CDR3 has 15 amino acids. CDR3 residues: CASFRRTPSYGEQFF. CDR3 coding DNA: TGTGCCAGCTTCCGACGGACCCCCTCGTATGGTGAGCAGTTCTTC.